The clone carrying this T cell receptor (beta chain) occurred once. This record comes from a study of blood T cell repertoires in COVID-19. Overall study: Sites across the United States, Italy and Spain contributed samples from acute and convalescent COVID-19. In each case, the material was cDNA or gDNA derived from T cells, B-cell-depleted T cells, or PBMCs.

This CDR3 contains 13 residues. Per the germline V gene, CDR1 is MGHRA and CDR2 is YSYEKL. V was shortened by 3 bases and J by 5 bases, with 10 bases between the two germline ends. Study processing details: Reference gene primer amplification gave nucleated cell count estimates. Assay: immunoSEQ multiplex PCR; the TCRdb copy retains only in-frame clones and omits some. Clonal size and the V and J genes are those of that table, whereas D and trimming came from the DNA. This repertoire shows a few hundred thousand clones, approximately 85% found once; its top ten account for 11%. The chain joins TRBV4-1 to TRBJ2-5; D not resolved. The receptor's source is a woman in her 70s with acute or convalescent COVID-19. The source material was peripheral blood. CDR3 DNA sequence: TGCGCCAGCAGCCAGGCCAGAATCGAGACCCAGTACTTC. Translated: CASSQARIETQYF.